One and the same sample provided the 25 T cell receptor beta chains below, sequenced in a study of blood T cell repertoires in COVID-19. Measured with immunoSEQ multiplex PCR; TCRdb has only the in-frame clones, and not every one. Counted here are 200,000 to 250,000 clones, approximately 89% occurring once; the ten biggest clones make up 3% to 4%. The sequencing input was PBMCs or T cells enriched from blood (not recorded which). The receptors stem from a woman in her 30s who had been exposed to COVID-19.

CDR3 nucleotide sequence: TGCAGTGCTACTGGGACTAGCGAGCAGTATTTT. This sequence encodes CSATGTSEQYF. The gene calls are TRBV20-1 and TRBJ2-3, with 10 bases lining up with TRBD2. The CDR3 sequence is 11 residues long. Germline V gene sequence: CDR1 DFQATT, CDR2 SNEGSKA (reference sequence). V shed 4 bases, J shed 11 bases, and the junction held 3 bases outside the gene matches.

The chain employs TRBV9 and TRBJ2-4; D perhaps matches TRBD2 (6 bases). The germline V gene has CDR1 SGDLS and CDR2 YYNGEE. CDR3 length: 13 residues. V lost 0 bases and J lost 8, with 9 bases in between. CDR3 amino acids: CASSVGDLDIQYF. The CDR3 DNA reads TGTGCCAGCAGCGTAGGGGACTTGGACATTCAGTACTTC.

This clone was detected only once. V usage is TRBV7-9 and J usage is TRBJ1-1; possible D gene TRBD1, 5 bases. V was shortened by 3 bases and J by 5 bases, with 13 bases between the two germline ends. From germline, CDR1 is SEHNR and CDR2 FQNEAQ (reference sequence). The CDR3 runs to 14 residues. The CDR3 region is CASSLGRGRTEAFF. CDR3 nucleotide sequence: TGTGCCAGCAGCTTGGGAAGGGGAAGAACTGAAGCTTTCTTT.

V is TRBV2 and J is TRBJ1-1; D gene uncertain. Deletions cut 3 bases from V and 5 bases from J, with 19 bases between. The germline V gene encodes CDR1 SNHLY and CDR2 FYNNEI. The CDR3 consists of 16 residues. Here the CDR3 reads CASSDMLVGASTEAFF. In nucleotides, the CDR3 is TGTGCCAGCAGTGATATGTTGGTGGGCGCTTCGACTGAAGCTTTCTTT. The variable domain in full, completed from reference TRBV2 and TRBJ1-1, reads EPEVTQTPSHQVTQMGQEVILRCVPISNHLYFYWYRQILGQKVEFLVSFYNNEISEKSEIFDDQFSVERPDGSNFTLKIRSTKLEDSAMYFCASSDMLVGASTEAFFGQGTRLTVV.

This clone has only one observation. The CDR3 bases are TGTGCCAGCAGTTTATTAGTCGGGGAGCTGTTTTTT. Translated, it gives CASSLLVGELFF. The chain carries TRBV12-3 or TRBV12-4 and TRBJ2-2; D is unresolved. The ends were cut back, 2 bases at V and 7 bases at J, with 5 bases in the middle. This CDR3 is built from 12 residues.

The chain uses TRBV10-2 and TRBJ1-2; 7 bases map to TRBD1. Trimming at V came to 3 bases and at J to 8 bases, leaving 9 bases not matched to a gene. Germline CDR1 reads WSHSY; CDR2 reads SAAADI. CDR3 length equals 14 residues. CDR3: CASSEGDSSRGYTF. CDR3 DNA sequence: TGCGCCAGCAGTGAAGGGGACAGCTCCCGCGGCTACACCTTC.

The rearrangement uses TRBV27 and TRBJ2-5; maybe TRBD1 (5 bases). Trimming removed 3 bases from V and 2 bases from J, with 10 bases in between. The CDR3 sequence is 14 residues long. Germline V gene sequence: CDR1 MNHEY, CDR2 SMNVEV (reference sequence). The CDR3 protein is CASSFQGLQETQYF. DNA for the CDR3: TGTGCCAGCAGTTTTCAGGGCCTACAAGAGACCCAGTACTTC.

V gene TRBV11-3 combines with J gene TRBJ2-5; no definite D call. V was cut by 1 base and J by 5 bases, with 11 bases left in between. The CDR3 has 14 amino acids. CDR1 is SGHNT and CDR2 is YENEEA in the germline V gene. CDR3 DNA sequence: TGTGCCAGCAGCTTAGGGGCAGGCTTCGAGACCCAGTACTTC. This encodes CASSLGAGFETQYF.

The J gene is TRBJ2-3, the V gene TRBV3-1 (or the pseudogene TRBV3-2); D is possibly TRBD2 (5 bases). Germline V lookup: CDR1 LGHDT, CDR2 YNNKEL (reference sequence). The V end was cut by 4 bases, the J end by 5 bases, with 13 bases between. The length of the CDR3 is 14 residues. CDR3 coding DNA: TGTGCCAGCAGCCCCCGGATCGGGGTAGATACGCAGTATTTT. It yields the protein CASSPRIGVDTQYF.

The chain carries TRBV18 and TRBJ2-3; 7 bases match TRBD1. The V and J ends lost 8 bases and 7 bases, in that order; junction bases with no gene match: 15. Germline-derived CDR1 and CDR2 are KGHSH and LQKENI. The CDR3 is 15 amino acids. DNA for the CDR3: TGTGCCAGCCAAATACAGGGGACCGGTGTTAATACGCAGTATTTT. Translation gives CASQIQGTGVNTQYF. Drawing the rest from reference TRBV18 and TRBJ2-3, the complete variable domain is NAGVMQNPRHLVRRRGQEARLRCSPMKGHSHVYWYRQLPEEGLKFMVYLQKENIIDESGMPKERFSAEFPKEGPSILRIQQVVRGDSAAYFCASQIQGTGVNTQYFGPGTRLTVL.

The chain uses TRBV7-9 and TRBJ2-3, with D hard to call. The V gene's germline CDR1 is SEHNR and CDR2 FQNEAQ (reference sequence). CDR3 length: 11 residues. The CDR3 coding sequence is TGTGCATCCTCCCCCGCAGATACGCAGTATTTT. Residues: CASSPADTQYF.

The chain couples TRBV12-3 or TRBV12-4 to TRBJ1-1; 7 bases fit TRBD1. V trimming: 3 bases; J trimming: 6 bases; junction bases outside the gene matches: 1. The CDR3 length is 12 residues. The CDR3 region has the DNA TGTGCCAGCAGTTTTAGGGGGCCTGAAGCTTTCTTT. It translates to CASSFRGPEAFF.

The chain links TRBV7-2 to TRBJ1-6, with D tentatively TRBD1 (5 bases). The germline V gene encodes CDR1 SGHTA and CDR2 FQGNSA. Trimming took 0 bases from V and 7 from J, leaving 13 bases between them. The CDR3 loop spans 16 amino acids. CDR3 in DNA: TGTGCCAGCAGCTTAGCACCGGACACGGTGAATTCACCCCTCCACTTT. Protein product: CASSLAPDTVNSPLHF.

The chain employs TRBV5-4 and TRBJ1-4, with TRBD1 matching 9 bases. Germline V lookup: CDR1 SGHNT, CDR2 YYREEE (reference sequence). This CDR3 spans 18 amino acids. With 1 base clipped from V and 1 base from J, the junction kept 8 bases outside the gene matches. The CDR3 DNA reads as TGTGCCAGCAGCTTGAAGGTGGGGGACAGGGTAACTAATGAAAAACTGTTTTTT. This encodes CASSLKVGDRVTNEKLFF.

The chain carries TRBV5-5 and TRBJ1-1; possibly TRBD1 for D (5 bases). V was cut by 3 bases and J by 4 bases, with 7 bases left in between. The CDR3 extends over 12 amino acids. The germline CDR1 and CDR2 sequences are SGHKS and YYEKEE (reference sequence). The CDR3 is CASSWGGTEAFF. CDR3 nucleotide sequence: TGTGCCAGCAGCTGGGGGGGCACTGAAGCTTTCTTT.

The J gene is TRBJ2-3, the V gene TRBV30; 7 bases align to TRBD1. V shed 2 bases and J 2 bases; nucleotides not matched to a gene: 4. Germline CDR1 and CDR2: GTSNPN and SVGIG (reference sequence). This CDR3 comprises 14 residues. CDR3: CAWSPRGLTDTQYF. CDR3 DNA: TGTGCCTGGAGTCCTAGGGGGCTCACAGATACGCAGTATTTT.

This clone showed up just a few times. The chain has TRBV7-2 and TRBJ1-5, with D perhaps TRBD1 (5 bases). This CDR3 contains 17 residues. V lost 1 base to trimming and J lost 7 bases, with 20 bases between them. Germline CDR1 is SGHTA and CDR2 is FQGNSA. The CDR3 loop reads CASSLGLGAGRDQPQHF. The CDR3 DNA reads as TGTGCCAGCAGCTTAGGTCTTGGGGCAGGTAGAGACCAGCCCCAGCATTTT.

V usage is TRBV10-3 and J usage is TRBJ2-5; 11 nucleotides line up with TRBD1. Per germline, CDR1 ENHRY and CDR2 SYGVKD. V shed 4 bases and J 4 bases; nucleotides not matched to a gene: 2. The CDR3 has 14 amino acids. The CDR3 coding sequence is TGTGCCATCAGTGCTGGGACAGGGGGAGAGACCCAGTACTTC. This codes for CAISAGTGGETQYF.

The chain employs TRBV7-9 and TRBJ1-2; TRBD1 matches 10 bases. Germline lookup yields CDR1 SEHNR and CDR2 FQNEAQ (reference sequence). The CDR3 length is 14 residues. Germline trimming cut 8 bases from V and 4 bases from J; bases unmatched to any gene: 7. CDR3 amino acids: CASSKRTGGYGYTF. The CDR3 DNA follows: TGTGCCAGCTCCAAAAGGACAGGGGGCTATGGCTACACCTTC.

The chain links TRBV3-1 (or the pseudogene TRBV3-2) to TRBJ1-1, with D unclear. With 2 bases removed from V and 8 bases from J, the gap between germline ends came to 15 bases. From germline, CDR1 is LGHDT and CDR2 YNNKEL (reference sequence). This CDR3 contains 14 residues. CDR3: CASSQKISGAEAFF. The CDR3 DNA reads TGTGCCAGCAGCCAAAAAATTTCGGGAGCCGAAGCTTTCTTT.

V gene TRBV19 combines with J gene TRBJ1-5; no reliable D call. Trimming stripped 0 bases from V and 9 bases from J, with 12 bases between. This CDR3 is built from 14 residues. CDR1 and CDR2 from the germline V gene are LNHDA and SQIVND (reference sequence). CDR3 DNA: TGTGCCAGTAGTATAGAACAGTATCCACGGCCCCAGCATTTT. It is translated as CASSIEQYPRPQHF.

As regards this clone: Germline and junction disagree at one end, which may indicate a read error. The gene calls are TRBV19 and TRBJ2-7; TRBD2 agrees at 10 bases. Germline values: CDR1 LNHDA, CDR2 SQIVND (reference sequence). The CDR3 runs 11 residues. The CDR3 DNA is TGTGCCAGTAGTACTAGCGGGAGATGGGACTTC. Translation: CASSTSGRWDF.

The chain has TRBV7-8 and TRBJ1-5; tentatively, D is TRBD1 (5 bases). V was clipped by 3 bases and J by 1 base, with 13 bases between them. The CDR3 spans 16 residues. Germline values: CDR1 SGHVS, CDR2 FQNEAQ. The CDR3: CASSLVGAESNQPQHF. The CDR3, as DNA: TGTGCCAGCAGCTTGGTTGGGGCAGAGAGCAATCAGCCCCAGCATTTT.

The chain couples TRBV7-9 to TRBJ2-1; D possibly corresponds to TRBD2 (6 bases). CDR1 and CDR2 from the germline V gene are SEHNR and FQNEAQ (reference sequence). The CDR3 is 17 amino acids. Trimming removed 2 bases from V and 7 bases from J, with 21 bases in between. CDR3 loop: CASSLWRGVSGLNEQFF. The CDR3 nucleotides are TGTGCCAGCAGCTTATGGCGGGGCGTGTCGGGCCTAAATGAGCAGTTCTTC.

This chain joins TRBV30 and TRBJ1-4; 12 bases are a match to TRBD1. The germline CDR1 and CDR2 sequences are GTSNPN and SVGIG (reference sequence). The junction had 3 bases not matched to a gene; V was cut back by 2 bases and J by 5 bases. The CDR3 totals 15 residues. Here the CDR3 reads CAWSRDRGRNEKLFF. The CDR3 nucleotides read TGTGCCTGGAGTCGGGACAGGGGGCGAAATGAAAAACTGTTTTTT.